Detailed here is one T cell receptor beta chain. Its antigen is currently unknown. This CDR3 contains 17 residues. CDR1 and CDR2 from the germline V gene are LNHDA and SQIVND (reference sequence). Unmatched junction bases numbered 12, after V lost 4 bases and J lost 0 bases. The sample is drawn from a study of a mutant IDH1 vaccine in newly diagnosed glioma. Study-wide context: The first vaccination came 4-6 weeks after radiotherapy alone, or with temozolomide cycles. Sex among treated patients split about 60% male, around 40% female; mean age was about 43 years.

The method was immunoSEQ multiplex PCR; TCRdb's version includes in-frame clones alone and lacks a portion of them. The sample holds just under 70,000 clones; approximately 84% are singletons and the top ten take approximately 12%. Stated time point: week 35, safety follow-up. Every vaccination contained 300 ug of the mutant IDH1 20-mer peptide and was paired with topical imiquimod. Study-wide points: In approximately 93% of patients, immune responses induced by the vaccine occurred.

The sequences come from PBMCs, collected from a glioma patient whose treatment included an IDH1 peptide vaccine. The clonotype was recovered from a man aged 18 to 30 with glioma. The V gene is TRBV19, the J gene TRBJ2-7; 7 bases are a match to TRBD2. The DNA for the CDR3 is TGTGCCAGTAGTAACTCCCTCTGGGGAGGGTTCTCCTACGAGCAGTACTTC. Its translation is CASSNSLWGGFSYEQYF.